The 7 T cell receptor beta chains below were found in one sample sequenced in a study of identical twins. MiXCR, run by TCRdb on the 5' RACE reads, gives a single entry per CDR3 protein. This table has 240,000 or so distinct CDR3 sequences, roughly 13% appearing once. The sample was also reused in another study, on yellow fever vaccine responses in identical twins.

Material: memory (CD45RO+) T cells sorted from blood. Source of these receptors: a young woman in good health.

This rearrangement joins TRBV9 to TRBJ2-7, with TRBD2 as a possible D gene (5 bases). This CDR3 contains 13 residues. CDR1 and CDR2 (germline): SGDLS, YYNGEE. Trimming stripped 0 bases from V and 10 bases from J, with 14 bases between. CDR3 DNA: TGTGCCAGCAGCGTAGCCCTGATCGGGGTTCAGTACTTC. Its translation is CASSVALIGVQYF.

This clonotype was counted between two and nine times. The V and J genes are TRBV3-1 and TRBJ2-1; D not resolved. The CDR3 totals 13 residues. Trimming removed 4 bases from V and 6 bases from J, with 10 bases in between. The germline gives CDR1 LGHDT, CDR2 YNNKEL (reference sequence). The CDR3 is CASSRAGVNEQFF. CDR3 DNA sequence: TGTGCCAGCAGCCGGGCAGGAGTCAATGAGCAGTTCTTC.

This clonotype was counted at least ten times. The CDR3 sequence is CASSRDTSYEQYF. The CDR3 DNA follows: TGTGCCAGCAGTCGGGACACCTCCTACGAGCAGTACTTC. The V call is TRBV12-3 or TRBV12-4, the J call TRBJ2-7, with a possible D match to TRBD1 (6 bases). CDR3 length: 13 amino acids. V was cut by 5 bases and J by 0 bases, with 8 bases left in between.

The chain recombines TRBV7-2 with TRBJ2-1; D not resolved. V was shortened by 2 bases and J by 6 bases, with 8 bases between the two germline ends. The CDR3 length is 13 residues. Germline CDR1 reads SGHTA; CDR2 reads FQGNSA. The CDR3 DNA sequence: TGTGCCAGCAGCTTAAAAGCGATCAATGAGCAGTTCTTC. Translating gives CASSLKAINEQFF.

V usage is TRBV20-1 and J usage is TRBJ2-2; D might be TRBD2 (7 bases). The V gene's germline CDR1 is DFQATT and CDR2 SNEGSKA (reference sequence). The CDR3 loop spans 15 amino acids. The V and J ends lost 6 bases and 0 bases respectively, with 14 bases between them. The CDR3 reads CSAEGGGPNTGELFF. Written as DNA, the CDR3 is TGCAGTGCCGAGGGGGGGGGGCCGAACACCGGGGAGCTGTTTTTT.

This clonotype has more than one count but fewer than ten. This rearrangement joins TRBV27 to TRBJ2-1; 11 nucleotides align to TRBD1. CDR3 size: 17 residues. The V gene end was trimmed by 8 bases and the J gene end by 1 base; junction bases not matched to a gene: 10. Germline CDR1 is MNHEY and CDR2 is SMNVEV (reference sequence). The CDR3 DNA sequence: TGTGCCAGCGCGCAGAGGACAGGGGGCAGATCCTACAATGAGCAGTTCTTC. The encoded protein is CASAQRTGGRSYNEQFF.

The gene calls are TRBV6-6 and TRBJ2-1, with unresolved D. From germline, CDR1 is MNHNY and CDR2 SVGAGI (reference sequence). The CDR3 contains 12 residues. V was trimmed by 0 bases and J by 8 bases, leaving 5 bases between them. The CDR3 reads CASSYSQHEQFF. In nucleotides, the CDR3 is TGTGCCAGCAGTTACTCGCAGCATGAGCAGTTCTTC.